Following are 11 T cell receptor beta chains from one sample sequenced in a study of cytomegalovirus exposure and HLA in healthy donors. The data were produced by immunoSEQ multiplex PCR, yet TCRdb's version contains in-frame clones alone and is incomplete. The sample has 71,000 or so clones; approximately 94% are singletons. The sequencing sample was made of PBMCs. The source is a woman aged 18-30 years in good health and CMV-seronegative.

The V call is TRBV7-2, the J call TRBJ2-5; 10 nucleotides match TRBD2. CDR1 SGHTA and CDR2 FQGNSA come from the germline V gene. After removal of 5 bases from V and 5 bases from J, the junction contained 8 bases not matched to a gene. The CDR3 spans 15 residues. CDR3 sequence reads: CASSTLAGDLETQYF. The CDR3 nucleotides read TGTGCCAGCAGCACCCTAGCGGGGGATCTGGAGACCCAGTACTTC.

CDR3 sequence (DNA): TGTGCCAGCTCCAACCGCGGGACAGGGGCCACCGGGGAGCTGTTTTTT. Amino acid sequence: CASSNRGTGATGELFF. The chain employs TRBV18 and TRBJ2-2; 10 positions agree with TRBD1. CDR1 KGHSH and CDR2 LQKENI come from the germline V gene. V was clipped by 6 bases and J by 4 bases; unmatched bases: 8. The CDR3 has 16 amino acids. Combining the CDR3 with reference TRBV18 and TRBJ2-2 gives the whole variable domain NAGVMQNPRHLVRRRGQEARLRCSPMKGHSHVYWYRQLPEEGLKFMVYLQKENIIDESGMPKERFSAEFPKEGPSILRIQQVVRGDSAAYFCASSNRGTGATGELFFGEGSRLTVL.

The V gene is TRBV7-9, the J gene TRBJ1-1; D possibly corresponds to TRBD1 (6 bases). V lost 1 base and J 8 bases, leaving 8 bases between the germline ends. CDR1 is SEHNR, CDR2 FQNEAQ, per germline (reference sequence). The CDR3 sequence is 12 residues long. CDR3 nucleotide sequence: TGTGCCAGCAGCTTAGGCGGACAGGAAGCTTTCTTT. Amino acid sequence: CASSLGGQEAFF.

The rearrangement joins TRBV5-4 to TRBJ2-1, with 8 bases fitting TRBD2. CDR3 length: 17 residues. V was pared by 2 bases and J by 7 bases, with 14 bases of the junction left unmatched. The germline V gene encodes CDR1 SGHNT and CDR2 YYREEE (reference sequence). Here the CDR3 reads CASSLEVYGRGSNEQFF. For the CDR3, the DNA is TGTGCCAGCAGCTTAGAGGTTTACGGGAGGGGATCGAATGAGCAGTTCTTC.

The chain joins TRBV15 to TRBJ2-7, with a tentative D call TRBD1 (6 bases). Looked up from germline, CDR1 is LNHNV and CDR2 is YYDKDF (reference sequence). V was shortened by 2 bases and J by 0 bases, with 14 bases between the two germline ends. CDR3 length: 16 residues. CDR3 loop: CATSRMDSSFSYEQYF. The CDR3 DNA sequence: TGTGCCACCAGCAGAATGGACAGCTCCTTCTCCTACGAGCAGTACTTC.

The chain couples TRBV6-6 to TRBJ1-1; TRBD1 matches at 7 bases. Trimming took 2 bases from V and 1 from J; bases not matched to a gene: 4. Germline assignment: CDR1 MNHNY and CDR2 SVGAGI (reference sequence). The CDR3 is made up of 15 amino acids. CDR3 bases: TGTGCCAGCAGTTACGGCGGGACAGAGAACACTGAAGCTTTCTTT. It translates to CASSYGGTENTEAFF.

The chain recombines TRBV6-6 with TRBJ2-7, with D perhaps matching TRBD1 (5 bases). The CDR3 has 14 amino acids. Germline CDR1 MNHNY, CDR2 SVGAGI (reference sequence). Trimming left V 0 bases short and J 3 bases short, with 9 bases between. DNA of the CDR3: TGTGCCAGCAGTTACTCGACCGACAGCTACGAGCAGTACTTC. This gives the protein CASSYSTDSYEQYF.

This clone occurred once. The chain combines TRBV7-6 with TRBJ1-6; maybe TRBD1 (6 bases). CDR1 and CDR2 from the germline V gene are SGHVS and FNYEAQ. The CDR3 is made up of 14 amino acids. Trimming took off 6 bases at V and 7 bases at J, with 13 bases between the two ends. The CDR3 region has the DNA TGTGCCAGCAGTTCTACAGGGTGGAATTCACCCCTCCACTTT. Translating it yields CASSSTGWNSPLHF.

This sequence joins TRBV6-5 and TRBJ2-7; D uncertain. Germline V lookup: CDR1 MNHEY, CDR2 SVGAGI. This CDR3 comprises 14 residues. V was clipped by 6 bases and J by 0 bases, with 12 bases between them. The DNA of the CDR3 is TGTGCCAGCAGCCCCACTCGTTTCTCCTACGAGCAGTACTTC. Residues: CASSPTRFSYEQYF.

The rearrangement uses TRBV11-2 and TRBJ2-5; D gene uncertain. Germline assignment: CDR1 SGHAT and CDR2 FQNNGV. This CDR3 contains 15 residues. The ends were cut back, 5 bases at V and 2 bases at J, with 15 bases in the middle. The CDR3 spells CASSLSSEEQETQYF. The CDR3 nucleotides are TGTGCCAGCAGCCTATCATCTGAGGAACAAGAGACCCAGTACTTC.

The CDR3 DNA reads TGTGCCAGCAGCTTGGCTGGACAGGGAACCGAGCAGTACTTC. This codes for CASSLAGQGTEQYF. The rearrangement joins TRBV5-6 to TRBJ2-7; 8 nucleotides align to TRBD1. V trimming: 0 bases; J trimming: 6 bases; junction bases outside the gene matches: 5. The CDR3 covers 14 residues. Looked up from germline, CDR1 is SGHDT and CDR2 is YYEEEE.